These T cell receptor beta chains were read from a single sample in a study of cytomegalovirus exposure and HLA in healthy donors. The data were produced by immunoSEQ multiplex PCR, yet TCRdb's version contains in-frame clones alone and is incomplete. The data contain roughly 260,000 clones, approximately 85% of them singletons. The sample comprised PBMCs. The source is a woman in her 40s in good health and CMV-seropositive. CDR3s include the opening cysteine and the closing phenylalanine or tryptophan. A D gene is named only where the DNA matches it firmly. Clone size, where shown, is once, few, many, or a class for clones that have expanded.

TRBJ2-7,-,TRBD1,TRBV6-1,TGTGCCAGCAGCCGACAGGGACAGCAGTACTTC,CASSRQGQQYF
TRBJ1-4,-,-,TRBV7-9,TGTTCCAGCAGCTTAGCTGGGGCGCTGGAAAAACTGTTTTTT,CSSSLAGALEKLFF
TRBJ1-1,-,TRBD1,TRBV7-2,TGTGCCAGCAGCTCACGACAGGGGACTGAAGCTTTCTTT,CASSSRQGTEAFF
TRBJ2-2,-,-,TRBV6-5,TGTGCCAGCAGTTACTCGAAAGGGGGTTATCCCGGGGAGCTGTTTTTT,CASSYSKGGYPGELFF
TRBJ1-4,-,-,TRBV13,TGTGCCAGCAGCTTAGAGGGGGATGAAAAACTGTTTTTT,CASSLEGDEKLFF
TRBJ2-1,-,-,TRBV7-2,TGTGCCAGCAGCCTGGATGGCGGGATATTCTATGAGCAGTTCTTC,CASSLDGGIFYEQFF
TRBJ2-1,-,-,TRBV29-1,TGCAGCGTTGAAGATGGGAGGCGAAGCTCCTACAATGAGCAGTTCTTC,CSVEDGRRSSYNEQFF
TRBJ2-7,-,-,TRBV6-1,TGTGCCAGCAGTGGTGACAACAACGAGCAGTACTTC,CASSGDNNEQYF
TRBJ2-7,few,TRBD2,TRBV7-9,TGTGCCAGCAGCCCCCGACTAGCGGGAGGATACGAGCAGTACTTC,CASSPRLAGGYEQYF
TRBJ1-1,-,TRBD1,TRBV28,TGTGCCAGCAGTTTGGTCGCTGGGACAGGGGGAGATCAGAACACTGAAGCTTTCTTT,CASSLVAGTGGDQNTEAFF
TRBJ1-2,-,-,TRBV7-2,TGTGCCAGCAGCTTGAATCAGGGGAATGGCTACACCTTC,CASSLNQGNGYTF
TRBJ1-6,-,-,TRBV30,TGTGCCTGGAGTGTACGGGGAGATTCACCCCTCCACTTT,CAWSVRGDSPLHF
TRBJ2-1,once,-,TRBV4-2,TGTGCCAGCAGCCCTGTGGTGGGGAGCCCCTCCTACAATGAGCAGTTCTTC,CASSPVVGSPSYNEQFF
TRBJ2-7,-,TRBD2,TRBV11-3,TGTGCCAGCAGCTTAGATCAAGGGACTAGCGGGAGCAACGAGCAGTACTTC,CASSLDQGTSGSNEQYF
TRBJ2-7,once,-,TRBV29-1,TGCAGCGTTGAGACTGCGGAGCGGTCCTACGAGCAGTACTTC,CSVETAERSYEQYF
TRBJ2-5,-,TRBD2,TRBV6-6,TGTGCCAGCAGTTACGGGGCTAGCGGGTTCCAAGAGACCCAGTACTTC,CASSYGASGFQETQYF
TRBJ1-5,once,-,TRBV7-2,TGTGCCAGCAGCCGCGGGTCAGATCAGCCCCAGCATTTT,CASSRGSDQPQHF
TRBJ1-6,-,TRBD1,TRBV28,TGTGCCAGCACCGTTCAGGGGACAGGGGGCATAGTAACCTATAATTCACCCCTCCACTTT,CASTVQGTGGIVTYNSPLHF
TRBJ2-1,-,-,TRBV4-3,TGCGCCAGCAGCCAGAGCGGAAATGAGCAGTTCTTC,CASSQSGNEQFF
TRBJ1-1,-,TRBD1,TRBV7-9,TGTGCCAGCAGCTTATTACAGGGGTACACTGAAGCTTTCTTT,CASSLLQGYTEAFF
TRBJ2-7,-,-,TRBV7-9,TGTGCCAGCAACCGGGACACCTACTCCTACGAGCAGTACTTC,CASNRDTYSYEQYF
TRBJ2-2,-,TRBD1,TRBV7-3,TGTGCCAGCAGCGGGCGGGACAGGGGGCAGACCGGGGAGCTGTTTTTT,CASSGRDRGQTGELFF